The 13 T cell receptor beta chains below come from one sample, sequenced in a study of T-cell reconstitution after alpha-beta-depleted transplantation in children. Molecular barcoding with unique molecular identifiers was used for the TCRbeta library. TCRdb passed the PCR reads through MiXCR, listing each CDR3 protein once. The table includes about 410,000 distinct CDR3 sequences, around 20% detected once. The specimen comprised PBMCs from the stem cell graft donor, sampled from the stem cell graft. The receptors here all came from a human donor who donated a stem cell graft to a child with acute myeloid leukemia.

This chain joins TRBV20-1 and TRBJ2-3; TRBD2 matches at 9 bases. Per germline, CDR1 DFQATT and CDR2 SNEGSKA (reference sequence). There are 11 residues in the CDR3. After removal of 6 bases from V and 11 bases from J, the junction contained 6 bases not matched to a gene. For the CDR3, the DNA is TGCAGTGCCATTAGCGGGAGAGTGCAGTATTTT. Its protein product is CSAISGRVQYF.

This clonotype came up many times. The chain uses TRBV20-1 and TRBJ2-1; 9 bases line up with TRBD2. In germline, CDR1 is DFQATT, CDR2 SNEGSKA (reference sequence). CDR3 size: 14 residues. Trimming removed 5 bases from V and 13 bases from J; junction bases left unmatched: 15. The chain's CDR3 is CSADQAGGGVEQFF. The CDR3 DNA reads TGCAGTGCTGACCAAGCGGGGGGAGGGGTAGAACAGTTCTTC.

As concerns this clonotype: Given a much more abundant clone one base away, this may be a read error. This chain uses TRBV28 with TRBJ2-7; 7 nucleotides line up with TRBD1. The ends lost 3 bases at V and 0 bases at J; junction bases unmatched: 2. Germline loops: CDR1 MDHEN, CDR2 SYDVKM. The CDR3 extends over 14 amino acids. The CDR3 is CASSLTGFSYEQYF. DNA for the CDR3: TGTGCCAGCAGTTTGACAGGGTTCTCCTACGAGCAGTACTTC. The complete variable domain, with remaining parts taken from reference TRBV28 and TRBJ2-7, reads DVKVTQSSRYLVKRTGEKVFLECVQDMDHENMFWYRQDPGLGLRLIYFSYDVKMKEKGDIPEGYSVSREKKERFSLILESASTNQTSMYLCASSLTGFSYEQYFGPGTRLTVT.

This clonotype appeared a few times. The chain couples TRBV27 to TRBJ2-1; the D call may be TRBD1 or TRBD2 (5 bases each). Germline-derived CDR1 and CDR2 are MNHEY and SMNVEV (reference sequence). The length of the CDR3 is 15 residues. Trimming left V 3 bases short and J 6 bases short, with 15 bases between. CDR3 sequence (DNA): TGTGCCAGCAGTTTCCGGGACGCAGGGTTCAATGAGCAGTTCTTC. Its translation: CASSFRDAGFNEQFF.

This clonotype was counted only a few times. The rearrangement joins TRBV29-1 to TRBJ2-5; tentatively, D is TRBD2 (6 bases). Germline V gene sequence: CDR1 SQVTM, CDR2 ANQGSEA. Trimming cost V 2 bases and J 5 bases, with 18 bases left between them. The CDR3 is made up of 15 amino acids. The CDR3 spells CSVEPARGRGETQYF. The CDR3 coding sequence is TGCAGCGTTGAACCTGCTCGAGGCCGGGGGGAGACCCAGTACTTC. Drawing the rest from reference TRBV29-1 and TRBJ2-5, the complete variable domain is SAVISQKPSRDICQRGTSLTIQCQVDSQVTMMFWYRQQPGQSLTLIATANQGSEATYESGFVIDKFPISRPNLTFSTLTVSNMSPEDSSIYLCSVEPARGRGETQYFGPGTRLLVL.

This chain joins TRBV12-3 or TRBV12-4 and TRBJ2-1, with 10 bases lining up with TRBD2. V was clipped by 5 bases and J by 9 bases; unmatched bases: 10. This CDR3 is built from 15 residues. CDR3 in DNA: TGTGCCAGCAGTCCACCCAGCGGGAGGGCGGGTGAGCAGTTCTTC. This encodes CASSPPSGRAGEQFF.

This clonotype was picked up a small number of times. For the CDR3, the DNA is TGTGCCAGCAGTCTCAGGACAGGCGTCCTGACCTTC. Its translation is CASSLRTGVLTF. The chain couples TRBV27 to TRBJ1-2; 7 bases align to TRBD1. V dropped 5 bases and J dropped 14; count of bases not matched to a gene: 11. The V gene's germline CDR1 is MNHEY and CDR2 SMNVEV (reference sequence). This CDR3 is built from 12 residues.

There are a few counts of this clonotype. The chain employs TRBV20-1 and TRBJ1-4, with 7 bases lining up with TRBD1. This CDR3 has 14 residues. CDR1 and CDR2 from the germline V gene are DFQATT and SNEGSKA (reference sequence). The junction had 5 bases not matched to a gene; V was cut back by 1 base and J by 6 bases. In nucleotides, the CDR3 is TGCAGTGCTAGAGTTCAGGGGGTAGATGAAAAACTGTTTTTT. Its translation: CSARVQGVDEKLFF.

The chain recombines TRBV9 with TRBJ2-3; D uncertain. The CDR3 spans 14 residues. Trimming removed 0 bases at V and 1 base at J, with 6 bases between. Germline CDR1 is SGDLS and CDR2 is YYNGEE. The DNA for the CDR3 is TGTGCCAGCAGCGTAGAAGTCGGCACAGATACGCAGTATTTT. This codes for CASSVEVGTDTQYF.

This rearrangement joins TRBV29-1 to TRBJ1-1; D uncertain. This CDR3 has 14 amino acids. The V and J ends lost 6 bases and 0 bases respectively, with 14 bases between them. Germline V CDR1 and CDR2: SQVTM, ANQGSEA. The CDR3 is CSVGRTVMNTEAFF. CDR3 coding DNA: TGCAGCGTAGGTCGGACGGTAATGAACACTGAAGCTTTCTTT.

This clonotype was seen only a few times. The chain's CDR3 is CASSLESGYPYEQYF. The CDR3 DNA follows: TGTGCCAGCAGCTTAGAGAGTGGTTACCCCTACGAGCAGTACTTC. The rearrangement joins TRBV7-9 to TRBJ2-7; unclear D gene. CDR1 and CDR2 from the germline V gene are SEHNR and FQNEAQ (reference sequence). V was clipped by 1 base and J by 2 bases, with 12 bases between them. The CDR3 covers 15 residues.

The V gene is TRBV25-1, the J gene TRBJ2-7; possibly TRBD2 for D (5 bases). Germline V gene lookup returns CDR1 MGHDK and CDR2 SYGVNS. This CDR3 region has 16 residues. Trimming took 2 bases from V and 2 from J, leaving 16 bases between them. The DNA of the CDR3 is TGTGCCAGCAGTGAAGGGATGTCCAGCGGCCCCTACGAGCAGTACTTC. Translating gives CASSEGMSSGPYEQYF.

This clonotype was seen repeatedly, ten times or more. The chain has TRBV12-3 or TRBV12-4 and TRBJ2-5; D gene unclear. V lost 4 bases, J lost 2 bases, and 11 bases lay in between. The CDR3 has 14 residues. DNA for the CDR3: TGTGCCAGCAGTTCACGAAGGAAACAAGAGACCCAGTACTTC. This gives the protein CASSSRRKQETQYF.